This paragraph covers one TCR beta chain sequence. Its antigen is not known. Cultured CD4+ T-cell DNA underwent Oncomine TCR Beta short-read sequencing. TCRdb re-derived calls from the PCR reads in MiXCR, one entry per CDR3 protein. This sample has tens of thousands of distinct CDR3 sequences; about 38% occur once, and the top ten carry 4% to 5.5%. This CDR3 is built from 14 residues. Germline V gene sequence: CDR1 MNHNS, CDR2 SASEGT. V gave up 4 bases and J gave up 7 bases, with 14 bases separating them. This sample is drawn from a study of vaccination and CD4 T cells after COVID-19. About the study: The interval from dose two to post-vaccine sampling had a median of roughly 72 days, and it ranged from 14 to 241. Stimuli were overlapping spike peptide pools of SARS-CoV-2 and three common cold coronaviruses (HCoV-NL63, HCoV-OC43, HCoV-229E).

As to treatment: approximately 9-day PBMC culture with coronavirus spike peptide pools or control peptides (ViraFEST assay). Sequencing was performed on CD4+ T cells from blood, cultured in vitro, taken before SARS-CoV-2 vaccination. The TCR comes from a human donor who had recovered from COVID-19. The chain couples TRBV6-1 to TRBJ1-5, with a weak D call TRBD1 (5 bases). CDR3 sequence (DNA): TGTGCCAGCAGTGCGGGCAGGGTAGGCCAGCCCCAGCATTTT. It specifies CASSAGRVGQPQHF.